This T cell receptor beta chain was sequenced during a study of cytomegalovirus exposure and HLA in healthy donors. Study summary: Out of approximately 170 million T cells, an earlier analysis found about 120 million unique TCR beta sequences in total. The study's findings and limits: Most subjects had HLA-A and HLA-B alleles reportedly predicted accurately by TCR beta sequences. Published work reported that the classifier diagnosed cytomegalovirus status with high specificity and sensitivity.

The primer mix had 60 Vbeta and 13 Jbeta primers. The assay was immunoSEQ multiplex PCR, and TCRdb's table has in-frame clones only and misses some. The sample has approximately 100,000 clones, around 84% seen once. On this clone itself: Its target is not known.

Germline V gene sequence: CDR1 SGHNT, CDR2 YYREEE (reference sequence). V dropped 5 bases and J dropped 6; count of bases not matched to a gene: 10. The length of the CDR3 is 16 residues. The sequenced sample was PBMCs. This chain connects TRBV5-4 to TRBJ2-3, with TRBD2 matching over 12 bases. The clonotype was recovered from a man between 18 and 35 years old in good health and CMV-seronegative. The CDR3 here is CASSPGLAGKSDTQYF. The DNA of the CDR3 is TGTGCCAGCAGTCCAGGACTAGCGGGGAAGTCGGATACGCAGTATTTT.